One and the same sample provided the 29 T cell receptor beta chains below, sequenced in a study of cytomegalovirus exposure and HLA in healthy donors (dated 2017 in TCRdb). The library was built by means of the immunoSEQ multiplex PCR assay. Entries here come from immuneACCESS through TCRdb and include only in-frame sequences with V and J called. Some clones fail to appear in such tables; in the studies checked, an unresolved V gene covers under half of the shortfall, and the cause of the remainder is unknown. This sample has 100,000 to 150,000 clones in its table, and around 85% of those were observed once. The ten largest clones take up 2.1% of the sample. Sequenced material: PBMCs. These receptors were collected from a woman under 40 in good health and CMV-seronegative.

This clone was seen just once. CDR3: CASSHAGGPNTEAFF. CDR3 DNA sequence: TGCGCCAGCAGCCACGCAGGGGGACCGAACACTGAAGCTTTCTTT. The V call is TRBV4-3, the J call TRBJ1-1; TRBD1 aligns across 7 bases. From germline, CDR1 is LGHNA and CDR2 YSLEER. This CDR3 comprises 15 residues. Trimming removed 3 bases from V and 1 base from J; junction bases left unmatched: 5.

V gene TRBV10-1 combines with J gene TRBJ2-2; 9 positions agree with TRBD2. The germline gives CDR1 WNHNN, CDR2 SYGVQD (reference sequence). The CDR3 has 17 amino acids. V lost 0 bases and J lost 4; bases outside the gene matches: 6. In nucleotides, the CDR3 is TGCGCCAGCAGTGAGTCGACACTAGCGGGCCGCACCGGGGAGCTGTTTTTT. Protein product: CASSESTLAGRTGELFF.

This clone was detected once. The chain combines TRBV18 with TRBJ2-7, with 9 nucleotides matching TRBD1. Germline lookup yields CDR1 KGHSH and CDR2 LQKENI. V lost 3 bases to trimming and J lost 0 bases; unmatched junction nucleotides: 6. CDR3 length: 16 residues. CDR3 sequence: CASSPPDRGSSYEQYF. The CDR3 nucleotides are TGTGCCAGCTCACCGCCGGACAGGGGATCCTCCTACGAGCAGTACTTC.

This rearrangement joins TRBV4-1 to TRBJ2-7; D remains unclear. This CDR3 comprises 14 residues. The V end lost 8 bases, the J end lost 0 bases, and 14 bases lay between the germline ends. Germline V gene sequence: CDR1 MGHRA, CDR2 YSYEKL. This CDR3 reads CASSSGQNSYEQYF. CDR3 nucleotides: TGCGCCAGCTCCTCTGGGCAGAACTCCTACGAGCAGTACTTC.

V and J are TRBV29-1 and TRBJ1-1, with D tentatively TRBD1 (5 bases). Trimming took 7 bases from V and 8 from J, leaving 17 bases between them. The CDR3 totals 12 residues. CDR1 and CDR2 from the germline V gene are SQVTM and ANQGSEA. CDR3 nucleotides: TGCAGCGCAAGGTCGGGGGGTCCAGAAGCTTTCTTT. Amino acid sequence: CSARSGGPEAFF.

V usage is TRBV2 and J usage is TRBJ2-7; 9 bases are shared with TRBD1. The CDR3 runs 16 residues. V shed 6 bases and J 0 bases; nucleotides not matched to a gene: 9. Germline loops: CDR1 SNHLY, CDR2 FYNNEI. The CDR3 nucleotides read TGTGCCAGCAGCCAACAGGGACAGGGTAGCTCCTACGAGCAGTACTTC. Translation gives CASSQQGQGSSYEQYF.

J is TRBJ2-5 and V is TRBV4-1; TRBD1 matches at 9 bases. J gave up 0 bases and V 5 bases, and 4 bases lay outside the gene matches. Germline CDR1 and CDR2: MGHRA and YSYEKL. The length of the CDR3 is 15 residues. The CDR3 DNA sequence: TGCGCCAGCAGCTGGGACAGGGAAAACCAAGAGACCCAGTACTTC. This gives the protein CASSWDRENQETQYF.

The genes are TRBV11-2 and TRBJ2-5; 9 positions agree with TRBD1. V shed 0 bases, J shed 6 bases, and the junction held 5 bases outside the gene matches. Germline V gene lookup returns CDR1 SGHAT and CDR2 FQNNGV. There are 15 residues in the CDR3. The CDR3: CASSLERGQGQTQYF. DNA of the CDR3: TGTGCCAGCAGCTTAGAGAGGGGACAGGGACAGACCCAGTACTTC.

V and J are TRBV7-6 and TRBJ2-3; possible D gene TRBD2, 6 bases. V lost 0 bases and J 5 bases, leaving 18 bases between the germline ends. CDR3 size: 17 residues. Germline V CDR1 and CDR2: SGHVS, FNYEAQ. CDR3 bases: TGTGCCAGCAGCTTAGCGGGGCGGGGTAGAATTGAAGATACGCAGTATTTT. Its protein product is CASSLAGRGRIEDTQYF.

Details on this clone: A far larger clone lies a single base away; this is likely a read error. The chain is built from TRBV7-9 and TRBJ1-2; 7 bases map to TRBD1. Germline values: CDR1 SEHNR, CDR2 FQNEAQ (reference sequence). The length of the CDR3 is 12 residues. V trimming: 5 bases; J trimming: 3 bases; junction bases outside the gene matches: 0. The CDR3 sequence is CASSDRDYGYTF. CDR3 nucleotide sequence: TGTGCCAGCAGCGACAGGGACTATGGCTACACCTTC.

The chain is built from TRBV5-4 and TRBJ1-2; 7 bases match TRBD1. V was clipped by 3 bases and J by 2 bases; unmatched bases: 4. The CDR3 has 14 residues. Germline V lookup: CDR1 SGHNT, CDR2 YYREEE (reference sequence). In nucleotides, the CDR3 is TGTGCCAGCAGCTCGGGACAGATAAACTATGGCTACACCTTC. It encodes CASSSGQINYGYTF. The full variable domain, in which reference TRBV5-4 and TRBJ1-2 provide the parts outside the CDR3, is ETGVTQSPTHLIKTRGQQVTLRCSSQSGHNTVSWYQQALGQGPQFIFQYYREEENGRGNFPPRFSGLQFPNYSSELNVNALELDDSALYLCASSSGQINYGYTFGSGTRLTVV.

The rearrangement links TRBV7-2 to TRBJ2-7; a possible D gene is TRBD1 (6 bases). This CDR3 comprises 13 residues. CDR1 is SGHTA, CDR2 FQGNSA, per germline. Trimming shortened V by 5 bases and J by 2 bases, and 10 bases separated the two germline ends. CDR3 in DNA: TGTGCCAGCAGCACAGGACAGACCTACGAGCAGTACTTC. Encoded protein: CASSTGQTYEQYF.

The chain is built from TRBV19 and TRBJ1-1; 7 nucleotides agree with TRBD1. Germline V gene sequence: CDR1 LNHDA, CDR2 SQIVND (reference sequence). CDR3 size: 15 residues. The trim removed 5 bases at V and 4 bases at J, leaving 10 bases unmatched. The CDR3 DNA is TGTGCCAGTAGTCCGCGACAGGGCGGCGGCACTGAAGCTTTCTTT. Its translation is CASSPRQGGGTEAFF.

The chain is built from TRBV9 and TRBJ2-7, with 9 bases fitting TRBD2. CDR1 and CDR2 (germline): SGDLS, YYNGEE. The CDR3 covers 15 residues. J lost 2 bases, V lost 0 bases, and 3 bases had no gene match. CDR3 amino acids: CASSVASGATYEQYF. The CDR3 DNA reads TGTGCCAGCAGCGTAGCTAGCGGGGCAACCTACGAGCAGTACTTC.

This rearrangement joins TRBV7-3 to TRBJ1-4; 8 nucleotides align to TRBD1. The CDR3 is 16 amino acids. Germline V CDR1 and CDR2: SGHTA, FQGTGA. The junction had 8 bases not matched to a gene; V was cut back by 0 bases and J by 8 bases. The CDR3 spells CASSLTLARGPEKLFF. CDR3 DNA: TGTGCCAGCAGCTTAACGTTAGCCAGGGGGCCAGAAAAACTGTTTTTT.

The V call is TRBV2, the J call TRBJ1-2; 9 bases agree with TRBD1. The length of the CDR3 is 14 residues. Unmatched junction bases numbered 8, after V lost 6 bases and J lost 6 bases. Germline-derived CDR1 and CDR2 are SNHLY and FYNNEI. The CDR3: CASRQQGASDGYTF. The CDR3 nucleotides read TGTGCCAGCAGGCAACAGGGGGCTTCTGATGGCTACACCTTC.

The chain uses TRBV5-4 and TRBJ2-2; 9 nucleotides align to TRBD2. J gave up 0 bases and V 4 bases, and 4 bases lay outside the gene matches. The CDR3 length is 16 residues. CDR1 is SGHNT and CDR2 is YYREEE in the germline V gene (reference sequence). CDR3 sequence (DNA): TGTGCCAGCAGCGCCCGCGGGGGGGCGAACACCGGGGAGCTGTTTTTT. Translating it yields CASSARGGANTGELFF.

The chain links TRBV19 to TRBJ2-2, with 13 bases matching TRBD2. Trimming removed 4 bases from V and 3 bases from J; junction bases left unmatched: 2. The CDR3 is 16 residues long. Germline loops: CDR1 LNHDA, CDR2 SQIVND (reference sequence). The CDR3 here is CASSTTSGGDTGELFF. CDR3 nucleotide sequence: TGTGCCAGTAGTACTACTAGCGGGGGGGACACCGGGGAGCTGTTTTTT. The complete variable domain, with remaining parts taken from reference TRBV19 and TRBJ2-2, reads DGGITQSPKYLFRKEGQNVTLSCEQNLNHDAMYWYRQDPGQGLRLIYYSQIVNDFQKGDIAEGYSVSREKKESFPLTVTSAQKNPTAFYLCASSTTSGGDTGELFFGEGSRLTVL.

The chain recombines TRBV6-5 with TRBJ2-7; 7 bases fit TRBD2. From germline, CDR1 is MNHEY and CDR2 SVGAGI. The CDR3 is 14 residues long. V dropped 6 bases and J dropped 0; count of bases not matched to a gene: 5. The CDR3 coding sequence is TGTGCCAGCAGACCGACTAGCCCCTCCTACGAGCAGTACTTC. The encoded protein is CASRPTSPSYEQYF.

The genes are TRBV18 and TRBJ1-1; a weak D match, TRBD1 (5 bases). This CDR3 comprises 14 residues. From germline, CDR1 is KGHSH and CDR2 LQKENI. Trimming took 6 bases from V and 0 from J, leaving 11 bases between them. The CDR3 is CASSPGGLNTEAFF. The CDR3 DNA reads as TGTGCCAGCTCCCCGGGGGGGTTGAACACTGAAGCTTTCTTT.

The CDR3 is CASSPLTSSEQYF. CDR3 in DNA: TGTGCCAGCAGCCCTCTGACTAGCTCCGAGCAGTACTTC. V is TRBV7-8 and J is TRBJ2-7; 7 bases map to TRBD2. CDR3 length: 13 residues. Losses at the gene ends were 5 bases for V and 6 bases for J; bases not matched to a gene: 7. Germline V gene sequence: CDR1 SGHVS, CDR2 FQNEAQ.

The chain joins TRBV30 to TRBJ2-5; 13 nucleotides match TRBD2. Germline values: CDR1 GTSNPN, CDR2 SVGIG (reference sequence). CDR3 size: 16 residues. V dropped 1 base and J dropped 5; count of bases not matched to a gene: 7. CDR3 sequence: CAWSALAGGLGETQYF. For the CDR3, the DNA is TGTGCCTGGAGTGCACTAGCGGGGGGGCTCGGTGAGACCCAGTACTTC.

This chain connects TRBV5-4 to TRBJ2-3, with no clear D. CDR3 size: 15 residues. Looked up from germline, CDR1 is SGHNT and CDR2 is YYREEE (reference sequence). Trimming cost V 4 bases and J 0 bases, with 12 bases left between them. DNA of the CDR3: TGTGCCAGCAGCACGTTAAGAGATAGCACAGATACGCAGTATTTT. It encodes CASSTLRDSTDTQYF.

The V call is TRBV14, the J call TRBJ1-1; D is unclear. This CDR3 has 15 amino acids. V was shortened by 0 bases and J by 6 bases, with 14 bases between the two germline ends. Germline CDR1 SGHDN, CDR2 FVKESK. CDR3 sequence: CASSQDRGREPEAFF. DNA of the CDR3: TGTGCCAGCAGCCAAGATCGGGGAAGGGAACCTGAAGCTTTCTTT.

This clone turned up a few times. The V gene is TRBV21-1, the J gene TRBJ1-2. TRBV21-1 has pseudogene status. The CDR3 loop spans 13 amino acids. DNA for the CDR3: TGTGCCAGCAGCAGCGGCTCCACCTATGGCTACACCTTC. Encoded protein: CASSSGSTYGYTF.

The chain employs TRBV5-4 and TRBJ2-3, with 8 bases lining up with TRBD2. Germline V lookup: CDR1 SGHNT, CDR2 YYREEE (reference sequence). This CDR3 has 16 amino acids. V lost 4 bases and J lost 3; bases outside the gene matches: 10. The CDR3: CASSLRSGGLTDTQYF. The CDR3 bases are TGTGCCAGCAGCCTCCGGAGCGGGGGATTAACAGATACGCAGTATTTT.

The chain links TRBV6-1 to TRBJ2-3, with 8 bases fitting TRBD2. The CDR3 runs to 18 residues. Germline CDR1 MNHNS, CDR2 SASEGT. The V segment lost 4 bases and the J segment 2 bases; nucleotides outside the gene matches: 14. The CDR3 bases are TGTGCCAGCAGTGCCGGATGGGGGAGCGGGGGTTTCACAGATACGCAGTATTTT. Its translation: CASSAGWGSGGFTDTQYF.

The count of this clone is one. V is TRBV18 and J is TRBJ2-7; maybe TRBD1 (6 bases). V lost 0 bases and J 2 bases, leaving 11 bases between the germline ends. Germline CDR1 reads KGHSH; CDR2 reads LQKENI. The CDR3 is 15 residues long. The CDR3 here is CASSPPSQGTYEQYF. The CDR3 DNA reads TGTGCCAGCTCACCACCGTCTCAGGGGACCTACGAGCAGTACTTC.

The chain is built from TRBV2 and TRBJ1-2, with 7 bases lining up with TRBD1. This CDR3 region has 16 residues. CDR1 and CDR2 from the germline V gene are SNHLY and FYNNEI. Germline trimming cut 5 bases from V and 5 bases from J; bases unmatched to any gene: 14. CDR3 nucleotides: TGTGCCAGCAGTAAGCTGACAGGGCAACTCACTTATGGCTACACCTTC. Translating it yields CASSKLTGQLTYGYTF.